Listed below are T cell receptor beta chains from one sample, sequenced in a study of post-analysis software for immune sequencing data. TCRdb re-analysed the PCR reads in MiXCR, keeping a single row per CDR3 protein. The sample carries over 150,000 distinct CDR3 sequences, 36% recorded once. The material was blood, obtained after autologous hematopoietic stem cell transplantation. These receptors all come from a girl under 18 with multiple sclerosis. Both conserved end residues are part of each CDR3. Each record gives: V gene, J gene, D gene, clone size, CDR3 protein, CDR3 DNA. A D gene is named only where the DNA matches it firmly. The size of a clone is reported for some rows only, either as once, few or many, or as a class for expanded clones.

TRBV20-1	TRBJ2-1	TRBD2	few	CSASTGLVYNEQFF	TGCAGTGCTTCTACGGGACTAGTCTACAATGAGCAGTTCTTC
TRBV6-5	TRBJ2-1	NA	few	CASSYSSSSYNEQFF	TGTGCCAGCAGTTACTCTTCGAGCTCCTACAATGAGCAGTTCTTC
TRBV9	TRBJ1-5	NA	few	CASSARGDQPQHF	TGTGCCAGCAGCGCGAGGGGGGATCAGCCCCAGCATTTT
TRBV6-6	TRBJ2-1	TRBD2	NA	CASSSGLAGVNEQFF	TGTGCCAGCAGTTCCGGACTAGCGGGAGTTAATGAGCAGTTCTTC
TRBV20-1	TRBJ2-1	NA	few	CSAEGVMYNEQFF	TGCAGTGCCGAGGGAGTAATGTACAATGAGCAGTTCTTC
TRBV6-2/TRBV6-3	TRBJ2-7	TRBD2	NA	CASSPLGLAVTHEQYF	TGTGCCAGCAGCCCCCTGGGACTAGCGGTAACCCACGAGCAGTACTTC
TRBV5-1	TRBJ1-4	NA	NA	CASSLGTANSEKRFF	TGCGCCAGCAGCTTGGGGACAGCCAACAGCGAAAAACGGTTTTTT
TRBV6-5	TRBJ1-5	NA	few	CASSSQGFSNQPQHF	TGTGCCAGCAGTTCCCAGGGGTTTAGCAATCAGCCCCAGCATTTT
TRBV7-9	TRBJ2-7	NA	NA	CASSIGTSGYEQYF	TGTGCCAGCAGCATTGGGACATCGGGCTACGAGCAGTACTTC
TRBV7-9	TRBJ1-4	NA	few	CASRPSRRSNEKLFF	TGTGCCAGCAGGCCGAGTAGACGGAGTAATGAAAAACTGTTTTTT